This TCR beta chain is from a study of T cell repertoires and leukemia-associated antigens (dated by TCRdb to between 2018 and 2021). Study-wide context: Each sample yielded about 5.1 to 7 million read pairs and about 3.3 to 5.0 million effective reads, about 16 million effective reads overall. Using in vitro peptide stimulation of healthy T cells, the study sought to determine the antigen recognized by a TCR Vbeta21 clone earlier detected in CML patients. Results the study describes overall, beyond this receptor: The antigen specificity and function of the expanded clones were not directly tested and needed further investigation. Across the four groups, there were no significant differences in the numbers of Vbeta genes (approximately 63), Jbeta genes (over 12), VDJ rearrangements, or unique CDR3s.

Comments on this clonotype: The antigen it recognizes is unknown. No base qualities exist here, and no much larger clone lies one base off it.

CD3+ T cells were first rested overnight at 2.5 million to 3 million cells/mL in RPMI 1640 without fetal bovine serum. CD3+ T cells were isolated from PBMCs with MACS immunomagnetic beads following the manufacturer's instructions. V has 4 bases trimmed and J has 3 bases trimmed; junction bases matching no gene number 15. The CDR3 sequence holds 18 residues, the cysteine and phenylalanine included. The entry retains the CDR3 DNA only, 54 bases that are in frame from base 1. From the germline V gene, CDR1 is KGHDR and CDR2 is SFDVKD. TRIzol reagent was used to extract total RNA from the cultured T cells. 5' rapid amplification of cDNA ends (5'RACE) was used to amplify TCRbeta libraries from RNA. Library concentration and integrity were checked with Qubit, an Agilent instrument, and quantitative PCR before sequencing. A commercial service provider sequenced the qualified libraries on Illumina HiSeq or MiSeq. Processing in the source paper ran as follows. TCR sequences in each sample were identified using MiXCR version 1.8.2. For a clone to be considered qualified, a CDR3 longer than four amino acids, an in-frame nucleotide length, and the absence of a stop codon were required. A read containing the complete CDR3 structure was defined as an effective read. Expanded clones were validated by RT-PCR with 24 Vbeta primers, GeneScan spectratyping, and Sanger sequencing. Through fastp at Q25 and MiXCR, TCRdb rebuilt clones from the public reads, retaining in-frame beta chains. Every CDR3 protein is listed once, alongside the most common genes and DNA of its rows. The V and J calls and clone size come from TCRdb's table, not from the authors' own analysis. The sample contains 9,500 to 15,000 distinct CDR3 sequences, just over 40% of them found a single time. The ten largest clones capture roughly 30% of the sample.

The V and J segments used are TRBV24-1 and TRBJ2-7, and 9 junction bases match TRBD1. The source of this sequence is a female donor in good health. The sample consisted of CD3+ T cells sorted from blood and cultured. The nucleotide sequence is TGTGCCACCAGTGACTACCTTATTGGACAGGGGACAGGCTACGAGCAGTACTTC. The resulting protein is CATSDYLIGQGTGYEQYF.